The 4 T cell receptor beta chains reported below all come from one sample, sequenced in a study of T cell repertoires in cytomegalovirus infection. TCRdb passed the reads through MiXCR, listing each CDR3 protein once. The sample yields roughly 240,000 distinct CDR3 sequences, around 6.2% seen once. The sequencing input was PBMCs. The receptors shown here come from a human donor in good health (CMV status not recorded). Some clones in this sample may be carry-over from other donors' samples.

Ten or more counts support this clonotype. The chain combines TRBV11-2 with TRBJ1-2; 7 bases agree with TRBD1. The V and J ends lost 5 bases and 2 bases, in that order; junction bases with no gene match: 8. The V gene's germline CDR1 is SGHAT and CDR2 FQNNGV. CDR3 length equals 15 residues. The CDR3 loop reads CASSLRQGVNYGYTF. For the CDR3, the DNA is TGTGCCAGCAGCCTCAGACAGGGTGTGAACTATGGCTACACCTTC. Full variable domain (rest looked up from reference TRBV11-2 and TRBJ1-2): EAGVAQSPRYKIIEKRQSVAFWCNPISGHATLYWYQQILGQGPKLLIQFQNNGVVDDSQLPKDRFSAERLKGVDSTLKIQPAKLEDSAVYLCASSLRQGVNYGYTFGSGTRLTVV.

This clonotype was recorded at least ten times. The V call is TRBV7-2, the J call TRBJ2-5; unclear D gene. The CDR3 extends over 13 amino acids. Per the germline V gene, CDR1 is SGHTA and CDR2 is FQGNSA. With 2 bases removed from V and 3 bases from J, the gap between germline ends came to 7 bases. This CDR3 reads CASSLSLEETQYF. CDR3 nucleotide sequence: TGTGCCAGCAGCTTAAGTCTAGAAGAGACCCAGTACTTC.

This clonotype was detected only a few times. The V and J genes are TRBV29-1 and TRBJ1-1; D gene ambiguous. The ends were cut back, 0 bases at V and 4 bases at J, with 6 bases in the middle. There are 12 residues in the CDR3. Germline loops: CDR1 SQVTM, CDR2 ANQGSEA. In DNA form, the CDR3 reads TGCAGCGTTGAAGATCTGGGCACTGAAGCTTTCTTT. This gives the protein CSVEDLGTEAFF.

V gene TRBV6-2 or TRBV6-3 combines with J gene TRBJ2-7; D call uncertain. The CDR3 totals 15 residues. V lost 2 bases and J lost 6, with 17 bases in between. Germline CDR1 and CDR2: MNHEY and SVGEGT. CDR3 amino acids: CASSYTFRRPTEQYF. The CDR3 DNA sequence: TGTGCCAGCAGTTACACGTTCCGCCGTCCTACCGAGCAGTACTTC.